The clone carrying this T cell receptor beta chain occurred a few times. The CDR3 is made up of 16 amino acids. In germline, CDR1 is KGHSH, CDR2 LQKENI. The ends were cut back, 3 bases at V and 3 bases at J, with 14 bases in the middle. This specimen comes from a study of blood T cell repertoires in COVID-19. Data came from immunoSEQ multiplex PCR; TCRdb stores just in-frame clones and leaves some out. The data show 200,000 to 300,000 clones, with about 87% seen just once and around 3.1% held by the top ten. This receptor was taken from a woman between 40 and 55 years old who had been exposed to COVID-19. Material: PBMCs or T cells enriched from blood (not recorded which). The chain is built from TRBV18 and TRBJ1-4; tentatively, D is TRBD1 (6 bases). This CDR3 reads CASSPGTPGSNEKLFF. CDR3 coding DNA: TGTGCCAGCTCACCCGGGACACCTGGGTCTAATGAAAAACTGTTTTTT.